This TCR beta chain was documented in a study of blood T cell repertoires in COVID-19. The V end lost 5 bases, the J end lost 10 bases, and 17 bases lay between the germline ends. This CDR3 is 13 amino acids long. The germline V gene has CDR1 MNHEY and CDR2 SVGAGI. Methods used by the authors: Estimates of nucleated cell counts were drawn from the amplification of reference gene primers. TCRdb's copy holds only in-frame clones and misses some; the assay was immunoSEQ multiplex PCR. D and trimming come from the DNA, and the V and J calls and clone size come from that table. The sample has tens of thousands of clones, over 60% seen once.

Source material: peripheral blood. The clonotype was recovered from a woman of 80 years or more with active or convalescent COVID-19. The chain uses TRBV6-5 and TRBJ1-1, with D tentatively TRBD1 (5 bases). CDR3 protein: CASSPPGLEAAFF. The CDR3 nucleotides read TGTGCCAGCAGTCCCCCGGGACTAGAAGCAGCTTTCTTT.